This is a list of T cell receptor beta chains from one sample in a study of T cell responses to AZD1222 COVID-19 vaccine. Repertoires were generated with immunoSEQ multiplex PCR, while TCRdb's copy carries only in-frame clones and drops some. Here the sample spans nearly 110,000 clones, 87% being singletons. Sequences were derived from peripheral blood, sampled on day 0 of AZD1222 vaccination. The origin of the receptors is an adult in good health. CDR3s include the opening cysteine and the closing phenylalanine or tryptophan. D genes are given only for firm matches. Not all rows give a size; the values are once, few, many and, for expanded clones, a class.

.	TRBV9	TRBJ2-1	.	CASSVGTDTSYNEQFF	TGTGCCAGCAGCGTAGGGACAGACACCTCCTACAATGAGCAGTTCTTC
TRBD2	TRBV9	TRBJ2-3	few	CASSVASGGLADTQYF	TGTGCCAGCAGCGTAGCTAGCGGGGGGCTCGCAGATACGCAGTATTTT
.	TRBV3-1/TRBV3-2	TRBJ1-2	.	CASSQDRASGYGYTF	TGTGCCAGCAGCCAAGATCGGGCATCCGGTTATGGCTACACCTTC
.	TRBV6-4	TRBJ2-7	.	CASSDSMGHRLSGVPTYEQYF	TGTGCCAGCAGTGACTCGATGGGACACAGGCTGAGCGGGGTCCCAACCTACGAGCAGTACTTC
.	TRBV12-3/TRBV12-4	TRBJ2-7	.	CASSWGRFYEQYF	TGTGCCAGCAGTTGGGGCAGGTTCTACGAGCAGTACTTC
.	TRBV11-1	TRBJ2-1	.	CASSILAGSYNEQFF	TGTGCCAGCAGCATCCTAGCAGGCTCCTACAATGAGCAGTTCTTC
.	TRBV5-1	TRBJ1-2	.	CASSLDRGANGYTF	TGCGCCAGCAGCCTGGATAGGGGGGCGAATGGCTACACCTTC
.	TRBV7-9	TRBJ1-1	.	CASSYLGDTEAFF	TGTGCCAGCAGCTATTTGGGGGACACTGAAGCTTTCTTT
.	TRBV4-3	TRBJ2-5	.	CASSQEADSLTPQYF	TGCGCCAGCAGCCAAGAGGCGGACTCCCTCACCCCCCAGTACTTC
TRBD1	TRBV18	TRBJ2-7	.	CASSPPGQGAPYEQYF	TGTGCCAGCTCACCCCCGGGACAGGGGGCCCCCTACGAGCAGTACTTC
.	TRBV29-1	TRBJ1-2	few	CSVSTGTYYGYTF	TGCAGCGTTAGTACAGGGACTTACTATGGCTACACCTTC
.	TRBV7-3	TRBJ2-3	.	CASSLRSSGTDTQYF	TGTGCCAGCAGCTTACGGAGTAGCGGCACAGATACGCAGTATTTT
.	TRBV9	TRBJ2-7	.	CASSEVGGRKQYF	TGTGCCAGCAGCGAAGTTGGGGGACGTAAGCAGTACTTC
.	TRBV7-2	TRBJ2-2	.	CASSSGVGGELFF	TGTGCCAGCAGCTCAGGGGTGGGCGGGGAGCTGTTTTTT
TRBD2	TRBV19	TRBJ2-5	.	CASSMRGGDVPGKETQYF	TGTGCCAGTAGTATGCGGGGGGGCGACGTTCCAGGAAAAGAGACCCAGTACTTC
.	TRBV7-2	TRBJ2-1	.	CASSLTDGRDEQFF	TGTGCCAGCAGCTTAACTGATGGTCGGGATGAGCAGTTCTTC
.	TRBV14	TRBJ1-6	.	CASSPRKGAYNSPLHF	TGTGCCAGCAGCCCTCGCAAAGGGGCCTATAATTCACCCCTCCACTTT
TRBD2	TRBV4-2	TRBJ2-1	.	CASSQDRLAGGNEQFF	TGTGCCAGCAGCCAAGATCGACTAGCGGGGGGGAATGAGCAGTTCTTC
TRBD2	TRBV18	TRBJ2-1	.	CASSQTSGGAGWNEQFF	TGTGCCAGCTCACAGACTAGCGGGGGGGCAGGATGGAATGAGCAGTTCTTC
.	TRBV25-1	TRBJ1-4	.	CASRERGGEKLFF	TGTGCCAGCAGGGAAAGGGGTGGTGAAAAACTGTTTTTT
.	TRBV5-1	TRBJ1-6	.	CASSLRQFSYNSPLHF	TGCGCCAGCAGCTTGAGACAGTTCTCCTATAATTCACCCCTCCACTTT
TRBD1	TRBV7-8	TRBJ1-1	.	CASIPGQAHLGVNTEAFF	TGTGCCAGCATTCCGGGACAGGCCCACTTGGGGGTGAACACTGAAGCTTTCTTT
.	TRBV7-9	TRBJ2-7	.	CASSPIYEQYF	TGTGCCAGCAGCCCGATATACGAGCAGTACTTC
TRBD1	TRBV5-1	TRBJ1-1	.	CASSSRQGWPEAFF	TGCGCCAGCAGCTCCAGACAGGGTTGGCCTGAAGCTTTCTTT
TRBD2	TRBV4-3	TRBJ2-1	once	CASSQDSISASGRYEQFF	TGCGCCAGCAGCCAAGATTCCATCTCGGCTAGCGGGAGGTATGAGCAGTTCTTC
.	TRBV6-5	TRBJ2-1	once	CASSYDAANYNEQFF	TGTGCCAGCAGTTATGATGCAGCTAACTACAATGAGCAGTTCTTC
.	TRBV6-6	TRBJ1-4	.	CASSSNTGEKLFF	TGTGCCAGCAGTTCCAACACGGGGGAAAAACTGTTTTTT
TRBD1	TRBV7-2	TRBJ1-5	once	CASSLNVGGSNQPQHF	TGTGCCAGCAGCTTAAATGTAGGGGGCAGCAATCAGCCCCAGCATTTT
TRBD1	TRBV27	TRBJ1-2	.	CASSLGGTGTYGYTF	TGTGCCAGCAGTTTGGGCGGGACAGGGACCTATGGCTACACCTTC
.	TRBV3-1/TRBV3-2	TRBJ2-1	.	CASSQDRQGEQFF	TGTGCCAGCAGCCAAGATCGGCAGGGAGAGCAGTTCTTC
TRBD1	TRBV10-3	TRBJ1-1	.	CAIRDRDIMNTEAFF	TGTGCCATCAGGGACAGGGATATCATGAACACTGAAGCTTTCTTT
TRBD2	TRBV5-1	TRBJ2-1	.	CASSPQGGRVENEQFF	TGCGCCAGCAGCCCCCAGGGCGGGAGGGTTGAGAATGAGCAGTTCTTC
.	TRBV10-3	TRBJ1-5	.	CAIAQAINQPQHF	TGTGCCATCGCACAGGCCATCAATCAGCCCCAGCATTTT
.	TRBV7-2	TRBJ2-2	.	CASSLGGSRGTGELFF	TGTGCCAGCAGCTTAGGGGGTTCTCGGGGAACCGGGGAGCTGTTTTTT
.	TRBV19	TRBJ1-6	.	CASSIGTGANSPLHF	TGTGCCAGTAGTATAGGGACGGGAGCCAATTCACCCCTCCACTTT
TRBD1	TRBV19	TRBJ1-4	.	CASMRTGGEEKLFF	TGTGCCAGTATGCGGACAGGGGGAGAGGAAAAACTGTTTTTT
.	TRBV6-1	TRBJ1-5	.	CASSEMRTRGNQPQHF	TGTGCCAGCAGTGAAATGAGGACCAGAGGCAATCAGCCCCAGCATTTT
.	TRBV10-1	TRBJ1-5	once	CASSPDGDQPQHF	TGCGCCAGCAGCCCGGACGGGGATCAGCCCCAGCATTTT
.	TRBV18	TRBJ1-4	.	CASSPEFATNEKLFF	TGTGCCAGCTCACCAGAATTTGCAACTAATGAAAAACTGTTTTTT
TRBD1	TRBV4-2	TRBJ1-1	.	CASSQGQGPSLNTEAFF	TGTGCCAGCAGCCAAGGACAGGGACCTTCTTTGAACACTGAAGCTTTCTTT
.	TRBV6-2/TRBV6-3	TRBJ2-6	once	CASSYGTGANVLTF	TGTGCCAGCAGTTACGGTACTGGGGCCAACGTCCTGACTTTC
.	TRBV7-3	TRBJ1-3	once	CASSLGLFGNTIYF	TGTGCCAGCAGCTTGGGGCTATTTGGAAACACCATATATTTT
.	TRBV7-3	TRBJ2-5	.	CASSLNPSLSAGTQYF	TGTGCCAGCAGCTTAAATCCCAGTCTGTCGGCAGGGACCCAGTACTTC
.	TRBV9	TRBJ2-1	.	CASSAQGESSDYNEQFF	TGTGCCAGCAGCGCCCAAGGTGAGAGTAGCGACTACAATGAGCAGTTCTTC
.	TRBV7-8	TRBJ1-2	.	CASSLGAGESYGYTF	TGTGCCAGCAGCTTAGGGGCCGGGGAAAGCTATGGCTACACCTTC
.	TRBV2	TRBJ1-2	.	CASRESLPHSRGYTF	TGTGCCAGCAGGGAGTCACTTCCCCACAGTAGGGGCTACACCTTC
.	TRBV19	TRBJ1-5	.	CASSMGDRLINQPQHF	TGTGCCAGTAGTATGGGGGACCGACTGATCAATCAGCCCCAGCATTTT
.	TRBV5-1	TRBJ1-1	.	CASSLGVAGRDTEAFF	TGCGCCAGCAGCTTGGGGGTCGCTGGGAGGGACACTGAAGCTTTCTTT
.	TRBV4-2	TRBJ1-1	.	CASSQVSLNTEAFF	TGTGCCAGCAGCCAAGTTTCCCTGAACACTGAAGCTTTCTTT
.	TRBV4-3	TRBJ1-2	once	CASSQGVYGYTF	TGCGCCAGCAGCCAAGGGGTCTATGGCTACACCTTC
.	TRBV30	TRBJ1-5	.	CAWSAFTAFQPQHF	TGTGCCTGGAGTGCGTTTACAGCGTTTCAGCCCCAGCATTTT
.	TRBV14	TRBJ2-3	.	CASNRGSSTDTQYF	TGTGCCAGCAACCGGGGTTCTAGCACAGATACGCAGTATTTT
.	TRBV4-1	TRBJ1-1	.	CASSQDRGRVEAFF	TGCGCCAGCAGCCAAGATAGGGGCAGGGTTGAAGCTTTCTTT
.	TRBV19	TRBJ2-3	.	CASSMVPGVGTDTQYF	TGTGCCAGTAGTATGGTGCCAGGGGTCGGCACAGATACGCAGTATTTT
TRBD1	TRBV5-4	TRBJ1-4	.	CASSLYSGGDEKLFF	TGTGCCAGCAGCTTGTATTCAGGGGGCGATGAAAAACTGTTTTTT
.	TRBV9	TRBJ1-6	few	CASSVGGFNSPLHF	TGTGCCAGCAGCGTTGGGGGGTTTAATTCACCCCTCCACTTT
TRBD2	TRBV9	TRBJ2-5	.	CASSVGGTSGAQETQYF	TGTGCCAGCAGCGTAGGGGGGACTAGCGGGGCCCAAGAGACCCAGTACTTC